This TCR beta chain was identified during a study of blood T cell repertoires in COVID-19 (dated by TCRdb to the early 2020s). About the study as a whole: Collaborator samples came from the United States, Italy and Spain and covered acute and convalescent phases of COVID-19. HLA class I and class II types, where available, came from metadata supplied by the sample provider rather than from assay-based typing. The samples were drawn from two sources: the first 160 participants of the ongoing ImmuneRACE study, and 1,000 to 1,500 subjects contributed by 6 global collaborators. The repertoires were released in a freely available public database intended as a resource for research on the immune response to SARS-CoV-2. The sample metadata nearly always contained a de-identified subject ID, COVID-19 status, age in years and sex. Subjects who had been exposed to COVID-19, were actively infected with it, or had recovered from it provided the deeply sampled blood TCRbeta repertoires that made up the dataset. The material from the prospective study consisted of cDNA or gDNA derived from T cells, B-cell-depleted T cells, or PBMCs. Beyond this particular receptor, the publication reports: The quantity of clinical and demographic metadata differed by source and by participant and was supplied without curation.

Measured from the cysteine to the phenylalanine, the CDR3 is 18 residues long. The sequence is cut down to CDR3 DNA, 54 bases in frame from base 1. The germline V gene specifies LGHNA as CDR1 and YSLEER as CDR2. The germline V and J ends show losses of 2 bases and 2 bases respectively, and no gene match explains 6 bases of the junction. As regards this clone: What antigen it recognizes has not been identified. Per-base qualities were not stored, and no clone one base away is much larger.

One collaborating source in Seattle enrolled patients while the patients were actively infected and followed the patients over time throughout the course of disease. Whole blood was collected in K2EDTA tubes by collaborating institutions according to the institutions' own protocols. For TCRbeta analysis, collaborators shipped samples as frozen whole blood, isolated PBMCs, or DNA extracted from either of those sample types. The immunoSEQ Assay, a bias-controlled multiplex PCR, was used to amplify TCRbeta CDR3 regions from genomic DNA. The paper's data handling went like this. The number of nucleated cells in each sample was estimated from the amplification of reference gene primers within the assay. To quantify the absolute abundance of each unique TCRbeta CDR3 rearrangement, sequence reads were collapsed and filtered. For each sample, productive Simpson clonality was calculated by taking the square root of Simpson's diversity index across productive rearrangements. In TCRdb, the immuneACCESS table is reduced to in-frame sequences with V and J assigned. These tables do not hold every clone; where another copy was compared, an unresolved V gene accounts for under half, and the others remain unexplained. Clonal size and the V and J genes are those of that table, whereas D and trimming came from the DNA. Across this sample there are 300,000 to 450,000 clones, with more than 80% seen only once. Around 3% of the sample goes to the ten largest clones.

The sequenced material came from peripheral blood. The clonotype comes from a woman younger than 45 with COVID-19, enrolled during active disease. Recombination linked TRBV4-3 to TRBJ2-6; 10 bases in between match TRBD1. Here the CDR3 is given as CASSQRGTGVAGANVLTF. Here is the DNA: TGCGCCAGCAGCCAAAGAGGGACAGGGGTTGCTGGGGCCAACGTCCTGACTTTC.